The rows below give T cell receptor beta chains drawn from one sample of a study of cytomegalovirus exposure and HLA in healthy donors. The method was immunoSEQ multiplex PCR; TCRdb's version includes in-frame clones alone and lacks a portion of them. The sample comprises about 170,000 clones, around 76% of which are singletons, and about 2.1% rests with the top ten. The source material was PBMCs. The receptors were sampled from a woman in her 30s in good health and CMV-seropositive. Each CDR3 is given with its conserved first and last residue. The D gene is left open where the match is weak. Clone size is stated in some rows and not others, as once, few, many or a class when expanded.

>NA|NA|TRBJ2-3|TRBV4-3
TGCGCCAGCAGCCAAGGCTGGGCGGACAGAGCCACAGATACGCAGTATTTT
CASSQGWADRATDTQYF
>TRBD1|few|TRBJ1-1|TRBV5-6
TGTGCCAGCAGCCGGATCGGACAGGGCAAGAACACTGAAGCTTTCTTT
CASSRIGQGKNTEAFF
>NA|NA|TRBJ1-1|TRBV18
TGTGCCAGCTCACCTGGCGGTTTTATAGCTTTCTTT
CASSPGGFIAFF
>TRBD1|NA|TRBJ2-3|TRBV27
TGTGCCAGCAGGCGCGCCGGGACAGGGGGAACAGATACGCAGTATTTT
CASRRAGTGGTDTQYF
>NA|few|TRBJ1-5|TRBV5-6
TGTGCCAGCAGCTTGGGGGGACATCAAGTATATCAGCCCCAGCATTTT
CASSLGGHQVYQPQHF
>TRBD2|NA|TRBJ2-1|TRBV19
TGTGCCAGTAGTATAGATTTAGCTAGCGGGTCCTACAATGAGCAGTTCTTC
CASSIDLASGSYNEQFF
>NA|NA|TRBJ2-6|TRBV7-2
TGTGCCAGCAGCTCACCCAGGGGGGCGGTGGGGGCCAACGTCCTGACTTTC
CASSSPRGAVGANVLTF
>NA|NA|TRBJ1-5|TRBV9
TGTGCCAGCAGCGCCGGAGGACGGGATAATCAGCCCCAGCATTTT
CASSAGGRDNQPQHF
>NA|NA|TRBJ1-2|TRBV18
TGTGCCAGCTCACCCCAGGGTTTTCACTATGGCTACACCTTC
CASSPQGFHYGYTF
>NA|NA|TRBJ1-1|TRBV7-9
TGTGCCAGCAGTTTTTCGACAGGTGAAGCTTTCTTT
CASSFSTGEAFF
>NA|NA|TRBJ2-5|TRBV2
TGTGCCAGCAGAAATATCGAGGGCTTGGGGGAGACCCAGTACTTC
CASRNIEGLGETQYF
>TRBD2|NA|TRBJ2-7|TRBV6-1
TGTGCCAGCAGCAGTAGCGGGGGGGCAGGAGGCGAGCAGTACTTC
CASSSSGGAGGEQYF
>TRBD1|NA|TRBJ2-1|TRBV29-1
TGCAGCGCAGGGAGTGACAGGGTAAGCTCCTACAATGAGCAGTTCTTC
CSAGSDRVSSYNEQFF
>TRBD2|NA|TRBJ2-5|TRBV5-4
TGTGCCAGCAGCCCCGGGACTAGCGGACAAGAGACCCAGTACTTC
CASSPGTSGQETQYF
>NA|few|TRBJ2-7|TRBV7-2
TGTGCCAGCAGCCAATCTGGACAGCCGCAATACGAGCAGTACTTC
CASSQSGQPQYEQYF
>NA|NA|TRBJ1-2|TRBV27
TGTGCCAGCAGGCCCGCCTTAACTGATTATGGCTACACCTTC
CASRPALTDYGYTF
>NA|NA|TRBJ1-4|TRBV25-1
TGTGCCAGCGAGGGGGTTAATGAAAAACTGTTTTTT
CASEGVNEKLFF
>TRBD2|NA|TRBJ2-5|TRBV5-1
TGCGCCAGCAGCATACTAGCGCCCACTGGAGAGACCCAGTACTTC
CASSILAPTGETQYF
>NA|NA|TRBJ1-1|TRBV9
TGTGCCAGCAGCGTAGAGGGACTCAACACGGAAGCTTTCTTT
CASSVEGLNTEAFF
>NA|NA|TRBJ1-6|TRBV4-3
TGCGCCAGCAGCCAAGATCTTAGTTCACCCCTCCACTTT
CASSQDLSSPLHF
>NA|NA|TRBJ2-2|TRBV5-1
TGCGCCAGCAGGGGGCCCCGGGAGCTGTTTTTT
CASRGPRELFF
>TRBD1|NA|TRBJ1-1|TRBV5-1
TGCGCCAGCAGCTTCTACAGGGGGCGCAGGACTGAAGCTTTCTTT
CASSFYRGRRTEAFF
>NA|NA|TRBJ1-6|TRBV19
TGTGCCAGTAGTATCGGGGGATATTCACCCCTCCACTTT
CASSIGGYSPLHF
>TRBD1|NA|TRBJ1-2|TRBV6-6
TGTGCCAGCAGTTCCCCGCCGGGACAGACAAACTATGGCTACACCTTC
CASSSPPGQTNYGYTF
>NA|NA|TRBJ1-5|TRBV19
TGTGCCAGTAGTATCGCGGCAGGGGCCACCAATCAGCCCCAGCATTTT
CASSIAAGATNQPQHF
>NA|NA|TRBJ2-2|TRBV6-5
TGTGCCAGCAGAGACCTAGGGAACACCGGGGAGCTGTTTTTT
CASRDLGNTGELFF
>NA|few|TRBJ1-4|TRBV27
TGTGCCAGCAGTTTGAGGGCCGATGAAAAACTGTTTTTT
CASSLRADEKLFF
>NA|NA|TRBJ2-4|TRBV27
TGTGCCAGCAGTTTATCGAGGCTAGCCAAAAACATTCAGTACTTC
CASSLSRLAKNIQYF